This T cell receptor (beta chain) was observed in a study of T cell responses to AZD1222 COVID-19 vaccine. The repertoire was sequenced with immunoSEQ multiplex PCR; TCRdb's copy has only in-frame clones and lacks some. The sample lists about 150,000 clones, less than 95% occurring once. Trimming left V 4 bases short and J 4 bases short, with 19 bases between. The CDR3 is 16 amino acids. Germline CDR1 and CDR2: MNHEY and SMNVEV (reference sequence). The material sequenced was peripheral blood, taken on day 0 of AZD1222 vaccination. This rearrangement joins TRBV27 to TRBJ2-5; tentative D call: TRBD2 (5 bases). The sequence derives from an adult in good health. The CDR3 nucleotides are TGTGCCAGCAGTTATTCCCCCACTAGGGCGGGAGAGACCCAGTACTTC. The encoded protein is CASSYSPTRAGETQYF.